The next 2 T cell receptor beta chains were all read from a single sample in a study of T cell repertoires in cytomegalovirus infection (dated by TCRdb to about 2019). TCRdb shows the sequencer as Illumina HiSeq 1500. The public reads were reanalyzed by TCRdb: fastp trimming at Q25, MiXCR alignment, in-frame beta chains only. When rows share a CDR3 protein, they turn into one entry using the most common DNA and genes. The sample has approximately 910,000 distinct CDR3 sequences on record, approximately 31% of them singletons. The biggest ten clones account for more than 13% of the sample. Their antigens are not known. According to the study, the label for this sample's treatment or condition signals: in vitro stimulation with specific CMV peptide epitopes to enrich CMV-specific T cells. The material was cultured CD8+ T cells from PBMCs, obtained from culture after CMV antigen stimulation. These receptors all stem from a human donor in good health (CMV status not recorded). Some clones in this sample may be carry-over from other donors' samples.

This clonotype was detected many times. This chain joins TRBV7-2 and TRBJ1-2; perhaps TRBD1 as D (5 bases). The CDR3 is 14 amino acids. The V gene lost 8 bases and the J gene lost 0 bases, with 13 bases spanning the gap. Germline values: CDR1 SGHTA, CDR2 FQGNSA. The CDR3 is CASGFGGTNYGYTF. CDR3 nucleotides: TGTGCCAGCGGTTTCGGGGGAACTAACTATGGCTACACCTTC.

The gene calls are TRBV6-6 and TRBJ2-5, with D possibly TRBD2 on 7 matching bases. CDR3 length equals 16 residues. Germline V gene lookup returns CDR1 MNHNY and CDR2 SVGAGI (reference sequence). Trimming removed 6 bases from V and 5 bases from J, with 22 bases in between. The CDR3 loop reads CASSSPFRGGGETQYF. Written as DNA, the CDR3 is TGTGCCAGCAGCTCCCCTTTTAGGGGGGGAGGCGAGACCCAGTACTTC.